This T cell receptor (beta chain) was sequenced for a study of low-dose radiotherapy and immunotherapy resistance in tumors. CDR3 size: 18 residues. CDR1 MDHEN and CDR2 SYDVKM come from the germline V gene. J gave up 2 bases and V 5 bases, and 9 bases lay outside the gene matches. cDNA synthesis used a TRAV/TRBV-specific primer set for both chains. The PCR that amplified TCRs ran for around 22 cycles, relying on a constant-region primer and a V-primer adapter. MiXCR, run by TCRdb on the reads, gives a single entry per CDR3 protein. In the table there are around 65,000 distinct CDR3 sequences, around 27% of which are singletons. Many counts were recorded for this clonotype. Time point specified: before trial treatment.

The sequence was collected from a male donor with rectosigmoid adenocarcinoma. The sequencing here drew on PBMCs, taken before treatment. The chain couples TRBV28 to TRBJ2-3, with 14 bases fitting TRBD2. CDR3 in amino acids: CASSLGGLAGGNTDTQYF. The DNA for the CDR3 is TGTGCCAGCAGTCTTGGCGGACTAGCGGGAGGCAACACAGATACGCAGTATTTT.